This T cell receptor (beta chain) was profiled in a study of OX40 agonist ivuxolimab in advanced cancers. About the study as a whole: Ivuxolimab, which targeted the costimulatory receptor OX40 (CD134), was an agonistic, fully human IgG2 monoclonal antibody. Of the 50 or so patients in dose escalation, about 20 had hepatocellular carcinoma, some 15 had melanoma, 9 had renal cell carcinoma and 9 had head and neck cancer. The paper covers the monotherapy dose-escalation part of the phase I ivuxolimab trial, which included N ≈ 50 patients. Intravenous ivuxolimab was administered to patients every 2 weeks at six dose levels: 0.01, 0.1, 0.3, 1.5, 3 and 10 mg/kg. Three dose-escalation patients achieved partial responses, one with hepatocellular carcinoma and two with cutaneous melanoma. Patients were allowed to have had prior anti-PD-1, anti-PD-L1 or anti-CTLA-4 therapy, and around 43% of the dose-escalation patients had been treated with checkpoint inhibitors. Peripheral TCRbeta sequencing was intended to test whether TCR sequence diversity was altered and clonal T-cell expansion was caused by ivuxolimab. A male proportion of roughly 80% and a mean age of 60 years, ranging from roughly 23 to 90, were recorded for the dose-escalation cohort. The paper as a whole reports these results and caveats: After ivuxolimab, expanded clones were on average more numerous among CD8+ T cells than among CD4+ T cells. In the 0.1-3.0 mg/kg groups, partial responders were among the patients with the lowest normalized peripheral clonal expansion, particularly in CD8+ T cells. Clonal expansion of both CD4+ and CD8+ blood T cells was observed from baseline to week 6 at doses 0.1 to 3.0 mg/kg. Low levels of normalized T-cell clonal expansion were also shown by some nonresponding patients. The antigen specificity of the clonally expanded peripheral T cells was not determined.

The germline V gene encodes CDR1 SGHDT and CDR2 YYEEEE. V is pared back by 4 bases and J by 10 bases, with 15 bases lying between the germline termini. Measured from the cysteine to the phenylalanine, the CDR3 is 14 residues long. CDR3 DNA only is kept here, 42 bases in frame from base 1. The trial excluded patients who had a history of autoimmune disease or who were on systemic immunosuppression. Peripheral blood for TCR sequencing was drawn from every dose cohort at baseline, at cycle 4 day 1 and at cycle 7 day 1. Samples came from an open-label, multicenter, first-in-human phase I dose-escalation trial of ivuxolimab. The trial enrolled adults with locally advanced or metastatic head and neck squamous cell, hepatocellular, melanoma or renal cell carcinoma. Before TCR sequencing, CD4+ and CD8+ T cells were separately sorted from peripheral blood. For sequencing of the TCRbeta CDR3 region, genomic DNA was extracted from the sorted cells. TCRbeta CDR3 regions were sequenced using the immunoSEQ Assay. TCRdb re-hosts the immuneACCESS table, in-frame sequences only. Its copies lack some clones; in the studies checked, an unresolved V gene accounts for under half of them, and the cause for the rest is not known. The sample profile shows roughly 41,000 clones; almost 80% of them were found once. 20% to 25% of the sample rests with the top ten.

Details on this clone: The antigen it recognizes is unknown. The sample holds no much larger clone one base away, and base qualities are not on file.

The sequence derives from an adult with an advanced solid tumor such as melanoma, head and neck, liver or kidney cancer. The chain employs TRBV5-6 and TRBJ1-6; the D region possibly corresponds to TRBD1 (5 bases align). The sample here was CD4+ or CD8+ T cells sorted from blood, taken in a trial of the OX40 agonist ivuxolimab. The CDR3 here reads CASSLPGANSPLHF. The sequenced DNA is TGTGCCAGCAGCCTCCCCGGGGCCAACTCACCCCTCCACTTT.